The 10 T cell receptor beta chains presented below share a single source sample, sequenced in a study of T cell responses to AZD1222 COVID-19 vaccine. TCRdb's table, derived via immunoSEQ multiplex PCR, lists solely in-frame clones and lacks some. The table shows about 150,000 clones, with about 87% occurring only once. Material: peripheral blood, obtained on day 0 of AZD1222 vaccination. These receptors were obtained from an adult in good health.

V usage is TRBV5-5 and J usage is TRBJ1-4; D is undetermined. Per germline, CDR1 SGHKS and CDR2 YYEKEE (reference sequence). The CDR3 has 13 residues. Trimming left V 0 bases short and J 8 bases short, with 8 bases between. The CDR3 is CASSLDRGEKLFF. DNA of the CDR3: TGTGCCAGCAGCTTGGACAGAGGGGAAAAACTGTTTTTT.

This chain connects TRBV3-1 (or the pseudogene TRBV3-2) to TRBJ2-7; 8 bases map to TRBD1. The CDR3 length is 15 residues. Germline CDR1 is LGHDT and CDR2 is YNNKEL (reference sequence). Trimming cost V 1 base and J 6 bases; bases outside gene matches: 8. CDR3 nucleotides: TGTGCCAGCAGCCAAGGGACAGGGCCCCAAGGCGAGCAGTACTTC. Translating gives CASSQGTGPQGEQYF.

In nucleotides, the CDR3 is TGTGCCACCAGCAGCCAAAGCGGGGGGGCCGCTGAGCAGTTCTTC. This encodes CATSSQSGGAAEQFF. The chain employs TRBV15 and TRBJ2-1, with 10 bases fitting TRBD2. This CDR3 is 15 amino acids long. Germline CDR1 is LNHNV and CDR2 is YYDKDF (reference sequence). The junction had 8 bases not matched to a gene; V was cut back by 3 bases and J by 9 bases.

The CDR3 reads CATQGSPNEKLFF. DNA for the CDR3: TGTGCCACCCAGGGGTCCCCTAATGAAAAACTGTTTTTT. The V and J genes are TRBV12-3 or TRBV12-4 and TRBJ1-4; D possibly corresponds to TRBD1 (6 bases). Trimming took 10 bases from V and 3 from J, leaving 12 bases between them. This CDR3 region has 13 residues.

The chain is built from TRBV5-1 and TRBJ1-1; maybe TRBD1 (5 bases). The V gene's germline CDR1 is SGHRS and CDR2 YFSETQ. V lost 4 bases and J 6 bases, leaving 16 bases between the germline ends. The length of the CDR3 is 14 residues. The CDR3 protein is CASSVTSGTAEAFF. The CDR3 DNA is TGCGCCAGCAGCGTAACCTCGGGGACGGCTGAAGCTTTCTTT.

This clone appeared once. Other nucleotide sequences from this sample produce the same CDR3. The chain combines TRBV4-1 with TRBJ1-2, with D perhaps matching TRBD1 (6 bases). Germline lookup yields CDR1 MGHRA and CDR2 YSYEKL. The CDR3 contains 14 residues. Trimming shortened V by 0 bases and J by 4 bases, and 9 bases separated the two germline ends. CDR3 bases: TGCGCCAGCAGCCAAGATCCCAGGGGCTATGGCTACACCTTC. Its protein product is CASSQDPRGYGYTF.

In its sample, this clone was seen once. V is TRBV4-3 and J is TRBJ1-1, with unresolved D. Per germline, CDR1 LGHNA and CDR2 YSLEER. This CDR3 is built from 15 residues. Trimming shortened V by 4 bases and J by 8 bases, and 20 bases separated the two germline ends. As DNA, the CDR3 is TGCGCCAGCAGCCGGGATCACGGTCTTGCTATGGAAGCTTTCTTT. This translates into CASSRDHGLAMEAFF.

The chain has TRBV12-3 or TRBV12-4 and TRBJ1-2; no clear D. V shed 5 bases and J shed 7 bases, with 5 bases lying between them. This CDR3 has 10 residues. As DNA, the CDR3 is TGTGCCAGCAGTGGGAGTGGCTACACCTTC. Translated: CASSGSGYTF.

V usage is TRBV2 and J usage is TRBJ1-5; unclear D gene. Germline lookup yields CDR1 SNHLY and CDR2 FYNNEI. V was clipped by 3 bases and J by 1 base, with 10 bases between them. This CDR3 is built from 15 residues. CDR3 DNA: TGTGCCAGCAGTGAGCAAAGGGAGAGCAATCAGCCCCAGCATTTT. Its protein is CASSEQRESNQPQHF. Complete variable domain (other parts from reference TRBV2 and TRBJ1-5): EPEVTQTPSHQVTQMGQEVILRCVPISNHLYFYWYRQILGQKVEFLVSFYNNEISEKSEIFDDQFSVERPDGSNFTLKIRSTKLEDSAMYFCASSEQRESNQPQHFGDGTRLSIL.

This clone was recorded once. In DNA, the CDR3 is TGTGCCAGCAGCTTATCGCAGGACGTCCGCTACGAGCAGTACTTC. It yields the protein CASSLSQDVRYEQYF. The chain recombines TRBV7-2 with TRBJ2-7; D remains unclear. CDR3 length: 15 amino acids. CDR1 and CDR2 from the germline V gene are SGHTA and FQGNSA. The germline V and J ends were trimmed by 2 bases and 3 bases, with 14 bases remaining between them.